This entry concerns a single T cell receptor (beta chain). Its binding antigen is unknown. No much larger clonotype is one base removed from it; base qualities were not supplied. The immunoSEQ assay was applied to genomic DNA for TCRB CDR3 sequencing. Processing in the source paper ran as follows. Patient CD8+ clones larger than 1% were compared against published virus-specific TCRB sequences, and only a few matched. Only productive TCRB rearrangements were included in the analyses. Clonality was calculated as a Shannon entropy-based productive clonality index, and a clone was defined by a unique TCRB CDR3 sequence. The template counts of each clone relative to the total templates per sample were used to calculate repertoire overlap between two samples. Flow cytometry-measured V-gene usage correlated with V-gene usage from TCRB sequencing, with a Spearman r of approximately 0.66. TCRdb obtained this table from immuneACCESS and retained in-frame rearrangements with V and J assigned. These tables miss some clones; where compared with another copy, unresolved V genes account for less than half of the shortfall, and the remainder is unexplained. V, J and clone size are those of that table, while D and trimming were read from the DNA. The sample includes 13,000 to 15,000 clones, with approximately 70% observed a single time. About 9.4% of the sample comes from the top ten.

The sample originates from a study of somatic mutations in cytotoxic T cells in rheumatoid arthritis (dated by TCRdb to about 2017). General notes on the study: Before any treatment started and right after they were diagnosed, patients gave peripheral blood samples (roughly 32 ml EDTA). Some V beta antibody-stained T-cell populations were flow-sorted on a FACSAria II or Sony SH800 at nearly 100% purity, and sorted V beta1+ cells also underwent TCRB sequencing. In newly diagnosed rheumatoid arthritis without treatment, the study examined if expanded CD8+ T-cell clones harbor somatic mutations, relying on TCRB deep sequencing to characterize clonality. A total of 65 rheumatoid arthritis patients and about 20 healthy controls underwent TCRB deep sequencing. Patients and controls did not essentially differ in median age, which was nearly identical between the groups. Broad study findings and their caveats: The expanded CD8+ clones had unknown antigen targets, and not appearing in virus-specific databases did not rule out that they were virus-specific. An increase of CD8+ clonality with age was seen in patients (Spearman r ~ 0.51) but not in healthy controls. The largest CD8+ clone made up more than 20% of CD8+ cells in about an eighth of the roughly 60 patients, and blood and synovial fluid shared several identical CD8+ TCRB sequences. There was no significant difference in CD8+ T-cell clonality between rheumatoid arthritis patients and age-matched healthy controls.

Positive magnetic bead selection on an AutoMACS was used to isolate CD4+ and CD8+ cells, with flow cytometry used to check purity. Clonal expansions were first screened by flow cytometry with a TCR V beta antibody panel, then characterized by TCRB deep sequencing of sorted CD8+ fractions. Peripheral blood mononuclear cells were isolated by Ficoll-Paque PLUS density gradient separation. DNA from CD4-enriched, CD8-enriched or PBMC samples was extracted using Nucleospin Tissue or Tissue XS kits and then quantified on a Qubit 2.0 fluorometer. Material for sequencing was CD8+ T cells sorted from blood. This TCR derives from an adult with rheumatoid arthritis.

This receptor has the CDR3 CAWSVMDSVNTEAFF. The DNA reads TGTGCCTGGAGTGTAATGGATTCGGTGAACACTGAAGCTTTCTTT. The receptor chain draws on TRBV30 and TRBJ1-1, with the D gene not clear enough to name. CDR1 and CDR2, looked up from the germline V gene (reference sequence), are GTSNPN and SVGIG. Cut back by 0 bases and 0 bases, the V and J ends lie 11 bases apart. The CDR3 spans 15 residues, from the cysteine through the phenylalanine. Here the CDR3 DNA is all that survives: 45 bases in frame from base 1.